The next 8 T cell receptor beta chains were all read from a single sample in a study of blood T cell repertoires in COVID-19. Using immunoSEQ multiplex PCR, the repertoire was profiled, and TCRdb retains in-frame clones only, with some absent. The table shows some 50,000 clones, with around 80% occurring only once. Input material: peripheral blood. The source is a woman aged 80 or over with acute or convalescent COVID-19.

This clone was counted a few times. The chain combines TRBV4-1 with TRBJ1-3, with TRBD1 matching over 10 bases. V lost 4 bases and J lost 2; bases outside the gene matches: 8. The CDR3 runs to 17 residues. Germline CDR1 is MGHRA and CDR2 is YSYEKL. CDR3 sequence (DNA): TGCGCCAGCAGCCCCCGGGACAGGGGTCTTCCTGGAAACACCATATATTTT. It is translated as CASSPRDRGLPGNTIYF.

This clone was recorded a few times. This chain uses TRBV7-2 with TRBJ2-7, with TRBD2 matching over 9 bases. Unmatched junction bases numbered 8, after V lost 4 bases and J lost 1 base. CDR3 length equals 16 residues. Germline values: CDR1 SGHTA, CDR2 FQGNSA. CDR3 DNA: TGTGCCAGCAGCTCACTTAGCGGGAGTCGGTCCTACGAGCAGTACTTC. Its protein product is CASSSLSGSRSYEQYF.

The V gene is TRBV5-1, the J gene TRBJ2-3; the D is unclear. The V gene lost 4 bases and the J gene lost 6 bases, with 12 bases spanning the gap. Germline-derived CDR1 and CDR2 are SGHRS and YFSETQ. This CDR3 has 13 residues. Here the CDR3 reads CASSELFRDTQYF. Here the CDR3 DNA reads TGCGCCAGCAGCGAACTGTTTCGGGATACGCAGTATTTT.

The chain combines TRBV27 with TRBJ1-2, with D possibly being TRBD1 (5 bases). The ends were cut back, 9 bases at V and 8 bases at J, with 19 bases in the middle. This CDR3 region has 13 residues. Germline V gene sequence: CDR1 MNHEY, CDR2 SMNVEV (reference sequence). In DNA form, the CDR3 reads TGTGCCAGTCGAGGTGGGGGAGGGCAAGGCTACACCTTC. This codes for CASRGGGGQGYTF.

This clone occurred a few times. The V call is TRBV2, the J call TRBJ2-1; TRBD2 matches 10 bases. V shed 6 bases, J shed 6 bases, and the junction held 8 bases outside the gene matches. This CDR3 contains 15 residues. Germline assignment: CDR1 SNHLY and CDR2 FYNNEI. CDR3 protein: CASRALAGAPNEQFF. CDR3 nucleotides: TGTGCCAGCAGAGCCCTAGCGGGGGCACCCAATGAGCAGTTCTTC.

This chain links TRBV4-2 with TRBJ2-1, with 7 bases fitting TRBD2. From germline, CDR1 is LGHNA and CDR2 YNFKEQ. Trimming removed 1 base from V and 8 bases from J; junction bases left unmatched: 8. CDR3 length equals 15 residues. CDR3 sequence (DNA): TGTGCCAGCAGCCAAGTAGTGGGAGGGCCCTATGAGCAGTTCTTC. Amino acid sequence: CASSQVVGGPYEQFF.

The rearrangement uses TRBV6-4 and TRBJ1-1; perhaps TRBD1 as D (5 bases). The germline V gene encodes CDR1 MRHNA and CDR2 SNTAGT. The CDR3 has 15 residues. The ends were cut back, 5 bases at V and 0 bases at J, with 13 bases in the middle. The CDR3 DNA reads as TGTGCCAGCAGTCGGGATCGGGGGATGAACACTGAAGCTTTCTTT. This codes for CASSRDRGMNTEAFF.

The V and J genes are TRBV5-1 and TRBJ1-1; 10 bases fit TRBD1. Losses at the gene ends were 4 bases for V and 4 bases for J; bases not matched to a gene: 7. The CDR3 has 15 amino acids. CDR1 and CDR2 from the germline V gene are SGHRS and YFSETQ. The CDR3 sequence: CASSRETGGGTEAFF. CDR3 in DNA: TGCGCCAGCAGCAGGGAGACAGGGGGCGGCACTGAAGCTTTCTTT.